One sample yielded the 3 T cell receptor beta chains listed below, sequenced in a study of cytomegalovirus exposure and HLA in healthy donors. Only in-frame clones appear in the TCRdb table, and some are missing; sequencing was by immunoSEQ multiplex PCR. The sample yields roughly 140,000 clones, 88% seen once. The sequenced sample was PBMCs. These TCRs come from a woman younger than 30 in good health and CMV-seropositive.

This chain uses TRBV5-4 with TRBJ2-1; D is ambiguous. The CDR3 totals 14 residues. V shed 0 bases and J shed 8 bases, with 12 bases lying between them. Looked up from germline, CDR1 is SGHNT and CDR2 is YYREEE (reference sequence). The CDR3, as DNA: TGTGCCAGCAGCTTGGGAGGAGCGCCCGATGAGCAGTTCTTC. Protein product: CASSLGGAPDEQFF.

The chain is built from TRBV9 and TRBJ1-4, with 9 bases that match TRBD1. Germline CDR1 is SGDLS and CDR2 is YYNGEE. This CDR3 contains 15 residues. Trimming cost V 4 bases and J 4 bases; bases outside gene matches: 5. CDR3 coding DNA: TGTGCCAGCAGCCCTCGGACAGGGGTTAATGAAAAACTGTTTTTT. Its protein product is CASSPRTGVNEKLFF.

A word on this clone: Just one base apart from a much larger clone, this may be a read error. The DNA of the CDR3 is TGTGCCATCAGTGAACTAGCGGGAGGGTACAATGAGCAGTTCTTC. It translates to CAISELAGGYNEQFF. The chain joins TRBV10-3 to TRBJ2-1; the match to TRBD2 covers 13 bases. CDR1 is ENHRY, CDR2 SYGVKD, per germline. The CDR3 covers 15 residues. The junction had 0 bases not matched to a gene; V was cut back by 3 bases and J by 4 bases.